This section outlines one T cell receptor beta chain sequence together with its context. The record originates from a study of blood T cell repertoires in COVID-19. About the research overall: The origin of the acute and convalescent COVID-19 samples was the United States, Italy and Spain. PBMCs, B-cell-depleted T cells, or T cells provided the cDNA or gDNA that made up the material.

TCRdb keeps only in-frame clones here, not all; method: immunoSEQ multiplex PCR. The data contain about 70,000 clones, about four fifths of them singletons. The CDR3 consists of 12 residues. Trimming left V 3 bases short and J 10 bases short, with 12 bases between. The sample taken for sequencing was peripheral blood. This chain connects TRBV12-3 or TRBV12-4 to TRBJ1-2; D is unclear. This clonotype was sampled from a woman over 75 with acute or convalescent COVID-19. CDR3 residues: CASSLGTRYYTF. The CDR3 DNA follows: TGTGCCAGCAGTTTGGGAACTAGGTACTACACCTTC.